Listed here are 11 T cell receptor beta chains from one sample, sequenced in a study of breast tumors, draining lymph nodes, adjacent tissues. TCRdb re-called the multiplex PCR reads through MiXCR, storing one row per CDR3 protein. Of roughly 260,000 distinct CDR3 sequences listed, roughly 30% are singletons. Samples came from axillary lymph nodes draining the breast cancer. Sequenced input: axillary lymph node tissue. These receptors were obtained from a female donor with breast cancer. Some clones in this sample may be carry-over from other donors' samples.

This clonotype was counted at least ten times. The rearrangement links TRBV12-3 or TRBV12-4 to TRBJ2-1; 7 positions agree with TRBD2. V was pared by 6 bases and J by 6 bases, with 5 bases of the junction left unmatched. CDR3 length equals 13 residues. The CDR3 loop is CASSRGLGNEQFF. Written as DNA, the CDR3 is TGTGCCAGCAGCCGCGGACTAGGCAATGAGCAGTTCTTC.

Notes on this clonotype: Possible read error: a much larger clone is one base away. The J gene is TRBJ1-2, the V gene TRBV13, with no clear D. The CDR3 is 14 residues long. Germline lookup yields CDR1 PRHDT and CDR2 FYEKMQ (reference sequence). The CDR3 nucleotides read TGTACCAGCAGCTTGACTGGCGCCCAGTATGGCTACACCTTC. Translation gives CTSSLTGAQYGYTF.

A note on this clonotype: A much bigger clone sits one base away, suggesting this may be a read error. The gene calls are TRBV7-2 and TRBJ2-7, with unresolved D. V was trimmed by 3 bases and J by 5 bases, leaving 17 bases between them. This CDR3 comprises 15 residues. CDR1 SGHTA and CDR2 FQGNSA come from the germline V gene. CDR3 in amino acids: CASSLGRPLVHEQYF. The CDR3, as DNA: TGTGCCAGCAGCTTGGGTCGACCCCTGGTCCACGAGCAGTACTTC.

This clonotype was detected many times. The chain employs TRBV10-3 and TRBJ2-7, with 9 bases fitting TRBD1. This CDR3 has 16 residues. J gave up 2 bases and V 0 bases, and 5 bases lay outside the gene matches. Germline CDR1 is ENHRY and CDR2 is SYGVKD. The CDR3 DNA follows: TGTGCCATCAGTGAGTCGGACAGGGGATCCCCCTACGAGCAGTACTTC. Residues: CAISESDRGSPYEQYF.

There are a few counts of this clonotype. It may be a read error: a sequence one base away is much more abundant. The V call is TRBV11-2, the J call TRBJ2-1, with D possibly being TRBD1 (5 bases). CDR3 length equals 13 residues. The germline CDR1 and CDR2 sequences are SGHAT and FQNNGV. The germline V and J ends were trimmed by 5 bases and 3 bases, with 8 bases remaining between them. The CDR3 spells CASSVDNYNEQFF. The CDR3 region has the DNA TGTGCCAGCAGCGTGGACAACTACAATGAGCAGTTCTTC.

As concerns this clonotype: This could be a read error, since a much larger clone is one nucleotide away. This rearrangement joins TRBV12-3 or TRBV12-4 to TRBJ2-4, with D tentatively TRBD1 or TRBD2 (5 bases each). Between the trimmed V and J ends, which lost 2 bases and 9 bases, there was a span of 8 bases. This CDR3 is 12 amino acids long. CDR3 residues: CASSLRDRIQYF. The CDR3 DNA reads TGTGCCAGCAGTTTACGGGACCGCATTCAGTACTTC.

This clonotype was seen ten or more times. This chain joins TRBV29-1 and TRBJ1-1; TRBD1 aligns across 7 bases. J gave up 1 base and V 1 base, and 15 bases lay outside the gene matches. The germline gives CDR1 SQVTM, CDR2 ANQGSEA. The CDR3 runs 18 residues. This CDR3 reads CSVEGGRGQARGNTEAFF. In nucleotides, the CDR3 is TGCAGCGTTGAAGGGGGTCGTGGACAGGCCCGGGGGAACACTGAAGCTTTCTTT.

This chain joins TRBV3-1 and TRBJ1-5; D gene ambiguous. Germline V gene data show CDR1 as LGHDT and CDR2 as YNNKEL (reference sequence). The CDR3 runs to 14 residues. Trimming removed 1 base at V and 7 bases at J, with 11 bases between. The CDR3 is CASSQGRTPQPQHF. The CDR3 nucleotides read TGTGCCAGCAGCCAAGGGAGGACCCCCCAGCCCCAGCATTTT. The full variable domain, in which reference TRBV3-1 and TRBJ1-5 provide the parts outside the CDR3, is DTAVSQTPKYLVTQMGNDKSIKCEQNLGHDTMYWYKQDSKKFLKIMFSYNNKELIINETVPNRFSPKSPDKAHLNLHINSLELGDSAVYFCASSQGRTPQPQHFGDGTRLSIL.

This clonotype appeared many times. The chain couples TRBV2 to TRBJ2-7, with D perhaps being TRBD1 or TRBD2 (5 bases each). This CDR3 spans 13 amino acids. Germline CDR1 SNHLY, CDR2 FYNNEI. Between the trimmed V and J ends, which lost 8 bases and 6 bases, there was a span of 17 bases. CDR3 in DNA: TGTGCCAGCCGCGACAGATCGAGGGGCGAGCAGTACTTC. This encodes CASRDRSRGEQYF.

With regard to this clonotype: This may arise from a read error, as a much more abundant clone is one base away. The chain recombines TRBV20-1 with TRBJ2-1; 14 nucleotides match TRBD2. The CDR3 has 14 amino acids. Germline CDR1 and CDR2: DFQATT and SNEGSKA (reference sequence). The ends lost 4 bases at V and 9 bases at J; junction bases unmatched: 5. CDR3 in amino acids: CSAIRTSGRTEQFF. The CDR3 nucleotides read TGCAGTGCTATACGGACTAGCGGGAGGACTGAGCAGTTCTTC.

The gene calls are TRBV7-9 and TRBJ1-2, with a weak D call TRBD1 (5 bases). The ends were cut back, 8 bases at V and 7 bases at J, with 26 bases in the middle. Germline-derived CDR1 and CDR2 are SEHNR and FQNEAQ (reference sequence). The CDR3 covers 16 residues. The chain's CDR3 is CASSPASSGTSLGYTF. The CDR3 DNA reads as TGTGCCAGCTCACCTGCGAGCTCGGGGACGTCGCTTGGCTACACCTTC.